The 25 T cell receptor beta chains below were found in one sample sequenced in a study of T cell responses to AZD1222 COVID-19 vaccine. Method: immunoSEQ multiplex PCR; TCRdb's copy keeps in-frame clones and lacks some. Among some 120,000 clones listed, around 89% were seen once. The sequenced sample was peripheral blood, obtained on day 0 of AZD1222 vaccination. The receptor set was obtained from an adult in good health.

The V call is TRBV2, the J call TRBJ2-2; TRBD1 agrees at 9 bases. With V trimmed by 6 bases and J by 5 bases, 7 bases remained unmatched. Germline V gene data show CDR1 as SNHLY and CDR2 as FYNNEI. The CDR3 covers 15 residues. The CDR3 bases are TGTGCCAGCAGACCGGGACAGGGTGGGACCGGGGAGCTGTTTTTT. Translating it yields CASRPGQGGTGELFF.

This chain connects TRBV7-9 to TRBJ2-5, with TRBD1 as a possible D gene (6 bases). The CDR3 extends over 18 amino acids. Germline CDR1 is SEHNR and CDR2 is FQNEAQ (reference sequence). Trimming removed 4 bases from V and 0 bases from J, with 21 bases in between. The chain's CDR3 is CASSSVSGASLYQETQYF. The CDR3 DNA reads TGTGCCAGCAGCTCCGTGTCAGGGGCGTCCCTGTACCAAGAGACCCAGTACTTC.

V gene TRBV6-1 combines with J gene TRBJ1-1; D is undetermined. The ends were cut back, 2 bases at V and 4 bases at J, with 11 bases in the middle. The CDR3 is made up of 14 amino acids. Germline CDR1 is MNHNS and CDR2 is SASEGT. The CDR3 sequence is CASSEPGAFTEAFF. In DNA, the CDR3 is TGTGCCAGCAGTGAACCGGGTGCTTTCACTGAAGCTTTCTTT.

This rearrangement joins TRBV7-2 to TRBJ1-4; tentative D call: TRBD1 (5 bases). Trimming removed 5 bases at V and 3 bases at J, with 19 bases between. CDR3 length: 17 residues. Germline V gene sequence: CDR1 SGHTA, CDR2 FQGNSA. The CDR3 nucleotides are TGTGCCAGCAGCATCGAAGCCCCGGGGGTATCTAATGAAAAACTGTTTTTT. It is translated as CASSIEAPGVSNEKLFF.

The V gene is TRBV4-3, the J gene TRBJ2-3; TRBD1 aligns across 7 bases. CDR1 and CDR2 from the germline V gene are LGHNA and YSLEER. CDR3 length: 17 residues. After removal of 0 bases from V and 4 bases from J, the junction contained 10 bases not matched to a gene. The DNA of the CDR3 is TGCGCCAGCAGCCAAGATCAGGACAGGTCCGGGGCAGATACGCAGTATTTT. Protein product: CASSQDQDRSGADTQYF.

This CDR3 reads CASSWASVETQYF. The CDR3 coding sequence is TGTGCCAGCAGTTGGGCTAGCGTAGAGACCCAGTACTTC. The genes are TRBV12-3 or TRBV12-4 and TRBJ2-5; D perhaps matches TRBD2 (6 bases). V gave up 4 bases and J gave up 4 bases, with 10 bases separating them. The CDR3 is 13 residues long.

The chain employs TRBV11-1 and TRBJ2-5; 10 bases are shared with TRBD1. Germline-derived CDR1 and CDR2 are SGHAT and FQDESV (reference sequence). The V gene end was trimmed by 4 bases and the J gene end by 5 bases; junction bases not matched to a gene: 10. CDR3 length: 16 amino acids. The CDR3 bases are TGTGCCAGCAGCTCGGGGGACAGGGGATATGACGAGACCCAGTACTTC. This translates into CASSSGDRGYDETQYF.

V is TRBV28 and J is TRBJ1-1; 9 nucleotides align to TRBD1. The CDR3 is made up of 15 amino acids. V lost 3 bases to trimming and J lost 2 bases; unmatched junction nucleotides: 4. Germline V lookup: CDR1 MDHEN, CDR2 SYDVKM. The CDR3 spells CASSLGDRANTEAFF. The CDR3 DNA reads as TGTGCCAGCAGTTTGGGGGACAGGGCTAACACTGAAGCTTTCTTT.

This chain connects TRBV28 to TRBJ2-2; D perhaps matches TRBD1 (6 bases). CDR3 length: 17 residues. With 6 bases removed from V and 0 bases from J, the gap between germline ends came to 17 bases. The germline V gene encodes CDR1 MDHEN and CDR2 SYDVKM. This chain's CDR3 is CASRATWGPANTGELFF. DNA of the CDR3: TGTGCCAGCAGAGCTACTTGGGGGCCCGCGAACACCGGGGAGCTGTTTTTT.

V gene TRBV5-1 combines with J gene TRBJ1-2, with D maybe TRBD1 (5 bases). CDR1 and CDR2 from the germline V gene are SGHRS and YFSETQ. The CDR3 is 13 amino acids. The germline V and J ends were trimmed by 4 bases and 8 bases, with 15 bases remaining between them. The CDR3 bases are TGCGCCAGCAGCACGTCGGTGGGGGTAGGCTACACCTTC. Its protein product is CASSTSVGVGYTF.

The V and J genes are TRBV2 and TRBJ1-2, with unresolved D. CDR3 length: 12 amino acids. The V end was cut by 7 bases, the J end by 2 bases, with 8 bases between. Germline values: CDR1 SNHLY, CDR2 FYNNEI. The CDR3 region has the DNA TGTGCCAGCACAGAGGAAAACTATGGCTACACCTTC. Translation: CASTEENYGYTF.

V usage is TRBV6-6 and J usage is TRBJ1-6, with a tentative D call TRBD1 (6 bases). Germline CDR1 and CDR2: MNHNY and SVGAGI (reference sequence). The length of the CDR3 is 16 residues. The V gene lost 5 bases and the J gene lost 2 bases, with 13 bases spanning the gap. The CDR3 DNA reads as TGTGCCAGCAGTAAGACAGGCCCAGCCTATAATTCACCCCTCCACTTT. It is translated as CASSKTGPAYNSPLHF.

The chain couples TRBV9 to TRBJ1-5, with D possibly TRBD1 on 5 matching bases. The germline CDR1 and CDR2 sequences are SGDLS and YYNGEE. With 3 bases removed from V and 10 bases from J, the gap between germline ends came to 17 bases. This CDR3 is 14 amino acids long. DNA of the CDR3: TGTGCCAGCAGCGCCACACTCGGACATGGACCCCAGCATTTT. Translated: CASSATLGHGPQHF.

The chain is built from TRBV10-1 and TRBJ2-2; TRBD1 matches at 9 bases. The ends lost 0 bases at V and 7 bases at J; junction bases unmatched: 3. The CDR3 loop spans 15 amino acids. CDR1 and CDR2 (germline): WNHNN, SYGVQD (reference sequence). The CDR3 region has the DNA TGCGCCAGCAGTGAGTCGACAGGGGGGAACGGGGAGCTGTTTTTT. It is translated as CASSESTGGNGELFF.

V gene TRBV19 combines with J gene TRBJ2-2; the D is unclear. With 7 bases removed from V and 1 base from J, the gap between germline ends came to 16 bases. The CDR3 loop spans 16 amino acids. Germline-derived CDR1 and CDR2 are LNHDA and SQIVND (reference sequence). The CDR3 reads CASTVDPAGNTGELFF. The CDR3 bases are TGTGCCAGTACTGTCGACCCTGCCGGGAACACCGGGGAGCTGTTTTTT.

The rearrangement links TRBV6-2 or TRBV6-3 to TRBJ1-1, with D possibly being TRBD1 (6 bases). Germline V gene data show CDR1 as MNHEY and CDR2 as SVGEGT. The length of the CDR3 is 14 residues. The V gene lost 4 bases and the J gene lost 5 bases, with 14 bases spanning the gap. The CDR3 nucleotides are TGTGCCAGCAGTTCACCCACAGGGAATACTGAAGCTTTCTTT. This translates into CASSSPTGNTEAFF.

The V and J genes are TRBV6-1 and TRBJ1-6; D possibly corresponds to TRBD1 (5 bases). V was pared by 2 bases and J by 6 bases, with 11 bases between. Germline V gene sequence: CDR1 MNHNS, CDR2 SASEGT. The CDR3 spans 15 residues. CDR3 sequence: CASSERAGGNSPLHF. CDR3 in DNA: TGTGCCAGCAGTGAAAGGGCCGGGGGTAATTCACCCCTCCACTTT.

This clone has a handful of counts. The chain has TRBV27 and TRBJ1-5; a possible D gene is TRBD1 (5 bases). The V end lost 2 bases, the J end lost 3 bases, and 8 bases lay between the germline ends. Germline values: CDR1 MNHEY, CDR2 SMNVEV (reference sequence). This CDR3 spans 14 amino acids. CDR3 sequence: CASSLGDSNQPQHF. CDR3 DNA: TGTGCCAGCAGTTTAGGGGACTCCAATCAGCCCCAGCATTTT.

The J gene is TRBJ1-1, the V gene TRBV18; D is possibly TRBD1 (5 bases). CDR1 is KGHSH and CDR2 is LQKENI in the germline V gene. Deletions cut 2 bases from V and 1 base from J, with 8 bases between. This CDR3 is built from 14 residues. The CDR3 here is CASSPSRENTEAFF. CDR3 bases: TGTGCCAGCTCACCATCCAGGGAGAACACTGAAGCTTTCTTT.

This CDR3 reads CASSFSTGAGEQYF. The CDR3 DNA is TGTGCCAGCAGCTTCTCGACAGGGGCGGGCGAGCAGTACTTC. The chain has TRBV5-6 and TRBJ2-7; 8 nucleotides match TRBD1. V was clipped by 2 bases and J by 6 bases; unmatched bases: 7. CDR3 size: 14 residues. Germline CDR1 SGHDT, CDR2 YYEEEE.

V gene TRBV11-2 combines with J gene TRBJ2-3; maybe TRBD2 (7 bases). The CDR3 is 15 amino acids. Germline values: CDR1 SGHAT, CDR2 FQNNGV. Trimming stripped 4 bases from V and 0 bases from J, with 11 bases between. The CDR3 nucleotides are TGTGCCAGCAGCTCGCGGGGGCCGAGCACAGATACGCAGTATTTT. Protein sequence: CASSSRGPSTDTQYF. The full variable domain, completed using reference TRBV11-2 and TRBJ2-3, is EAGVAQSPRYKIIEKRQSVAFWCNPISGHATLYWYQQILGQGPKLLIQFQNNGVVDDSQLPKDRFSAERLKGVDSTLKIQPAKLEDSAVYLCASSSRGPSTDTQYFGPGTRLTVL.

Points on this clone: At one of its ends the junction is not consistent with the germline gene, which may arise from a read error. This same CDR3 is encoded by further DNA sequences in the sample. The CDR3, as DNA: TGTGCCAGTAGTATGGACACAGGGGTTTTGGGCACTGAAGCTTTTTTT. Translating gives CASSMDTGVLGTEAFF. The rearrangement links TRBV19 to TRBJ1-1; TRBD1 aligns across 7 bases. Germline loops: CDR1 LNHDA, CDR2 SQIVND (reference sequence). CDR3 length: 16 amino acids. The full variable domain, its missing parts supplied by reference TRBV19 and TRBJ1-1, is DGGITQSPKYLFRKEGQNVTLSCEQNLNHDAMYWYRQDPGQGLRLIYYSQIVNDFQKGDIAEGYSVSREKKESFPLTVTSAQKNPTAFYLCASSMDTGVLGTEAFFGQGTRLTVV.

CDR3 loop: CASSPSTGNYGYTF. The CDR3 bases are TGTGCCAGCAGCCCGTCGACAGGGAACTATGGCTACACCTTC. This chain links TRBV4-2 with TRBJ1-2; TRBD1 agrees at 7 bases. The CDR3 spans 14 residues. CDR1 is LGHNA, CDR2 YNFKEQ, per germline. J gave up 2 bases and V 4 bases, and 4 bases lay outside the gene matches.

This chain joins TRBV3-1 (or the pseudogene TRBV3-2) and TRBJ1-2; D gene ambiguous. This CDR3 is built from 14 residues. V was trimmed by 2 bases and J by 2 bases, leaving 9 bases between them. From germline, CDR1 is LGHDT and CDR2 YNNKEL (reference sequence). CDR3 DNA: TGTGCCAGCAGCCAATACCAGCAGAACTATGGCTACACCTTC. This sequence encodes CASSQYQQNYGYTF.

The genes are TRBV11-3 and TRBJ2-7; 7 bases are a match to TRBD1. V trimming: 5 bases; J trimming: 3 bases; junction bases outside the gene matches: 4. CDR1 SGHNT and CDR2 YENEEA come from the germline V gene. This CDR3 has 13 amino acids. CDR3 sequence (DNA): TGTGCCAGCAGCCGAGGGACAGTCTACGAGCAGTACTTC. Amino acid sequence: CASSRGTVYEQYF.